The next 32 T cell receptor beta chains were all read from a single sample in a study of blood T cell repertoires in COVID-19 (dated by TCRdb to about 2020). The library relied on the immunoSEQ multiplex PCR assay. This immuneACCESS table, as held by TCRdb, lists in-frame sequences with V and J called but not all clones. Of the missing ones, under half trace to an unresolved V gene in checked studies; the others have no known cause. For this sample the table gives under 250,000 clones, of which roughly nine tenths were detected only once. Under 6.5% of the sample is taken by the ten largest. The sequenced sample was peripheral blood. The receptors derive from a man in his 60s with acute or convalescent COVID-19.

The V and J genes are TRBV5-1 and TRBJ2-1, with 12 bases fitting TRBD2. CDR1 SGHRS and CDR2 YFSETQ come from the germline V gene. V lost 1 base to trimming and J lost 1 base; unmatched junction nucleotides: 3. The CDR3 contains 17 residues. The CDR3 loop reads CASSLTSGRWSYNEQFF. As DNA, the CDR3 is TGCGCCAGCAGCTTGACTAGCGGGAGGTGGTCCTACAATGAGCAGTTCTTC.

The chain is built from TRBV3-1 (or the pseudogene TRBV3-2) and TRBJ2-1, with 11 bases identical to TRBD2. Germline CDR1 is LGHDT and CDR2 is YNNKEL (reference sequence). This CDR3 comprises 16 residues. The ends lost 4 bases at V and 6 bases at J; junction bases unmatched: 8. The CDR3 spells CASSLMTGTSGNEQFF. CDR3 coding DNA: TGTGCCAGCAGCCTAATGACCGGGACTAGCGGCAATGAGCAGTTCTTC.

The chain couples TRBV27 to TRBJ1-2, with 12 nucleotides matching TRBD1. V trimming: 5 bases; J trimming: 7 bases; junction bases outside the gene matches: 11. This CDR3 region has 16 residues. Germline CDR1 reads MNHEY; CDR2 reads SMNVEV (reference sequence). The CDR3: CASSPPLGQGAGGYTF. In DNA, the CDR3 is TGTGCCAGCAGTCCTCCCTTGGGACAGGGGGCGGGTGGCTACACCTTC.

This clone was picked up one time. This rearrangement joins TRBV10-3 to TRBJ1-5; D remains ambiguous. The CDR3 loop spans 16 amino acids. Germline V lookup: CDR1 ENHRY, CDR2 SYGVKD. Trimming left V 0 bases short and J 4 bases short, with 13 bases between. The CDR3 loop reads CAISESASNYNQPQHF. In DNA, the CDR3 is TGTGCCATCAGTGAGTCGGCCAGCAACTATAATCAGCCCCAGCATTTT.

The chain links TRBV5-6 to TRBJ1-3; D gene ambiguous. Germline V gene data show CDR1 as SGHDT and CDR2 as YYEEEE. CDR3 length: 13 amino acids. V was trimmed by 5 bases and J by 3 bases, leaving 9 bases between them. Written as DNA, the CDR3 is TGTGCCAGCAGTAGCGGTGGTGGAAACACCATATATTTT. Translating gives CASSSGGGNTIYF.

This clone appeared a few times. The gene calls are TRBV10-3 and TRBJ2-1; tentative D call: TRBD2 (6 bases). CDR1 and CDR2 from the germline V gene are ENHRY and SYGVKD. This CDR3 comprises 13 residues. The ends were cut back, 9 bases at V and 8 bases at J, with 17 bases in the middle. The CDR3 DNA sequence: TGTGCCATATCGGGACTCTCTAAAGATGAGCAGTTCTTC. Its translation is CAISGLSKDEQFF.

The V and J genes are TRBV11-3 and TRBJ2-7, with 13 bases matching TRBD2. Germline CDR1 reads SGHNT; CDR2 reads YENEEA. The J segment lost 4 bases and the V segment lost 5 bases, leaving 5 bases of the junction unmatched. The CDR3 runs to 15 residues. For the CDR3, the DNA is TGTGCCAGCAGCCCTGGGACTAGCGGGATTTACGAGCAGTACTTC. Protein sequence: CASSPGTSGIYEQYF.

J is TRBJ2-7 and V is TRBV5-1; TRBD2 might be the D (6 bases). Germline V gives CDR1 SGHRS, CDR2 YFSETQ. With 2 bases removed from V and 0 bases from J, the gap between germline ends came to 15 bases. The CDR3 contains 16 residues. The CDR3 loop is CASSLKEGESSYEQYF. The CDR3 DNA follows: TGCGCCAGCAGCTTAAAGGAGGGCGAAAGCTCCTACGAGCAGTACTTC.

This chain uses TRBV7-2 with TRBJ1-5; 9 bases map to TRBD1. The CDR3 covers 16 residues. Looked up from germline, CDR1 is SGHTA and CDR2 is FQGNSA. V lost 5 bases and J lost 2; bases outside the gene matches: 7. The CDR3 bases are TGTGCCAGCAGCCGGGGACAGGGAATGGGCAATCAGCCCCAGCATTTT. It specifies CASSRGQGMGNQPQHF.

This clone occurred once. CDR3: CASSFRTDTKETQYF. DNA of the CDR3: TGTGCCAGTAGTTTCCGGACAGATACTAAAGAGACCCAGTACTTC. V and J are TRBV19 and TRBJ2-5; D perhaps matches TRBD1 (6 bases). V was cut by 5 bases and J by 3 bases, with 16 bases left in between. Looked up from germline, CDR1 is LNHDA and CDR2 is SQIVND (reference sequence). The CDR3 has 15 amino acids.

The genes are TRBV4-1 and TRBJ1-2, with 10 bases identical to TRBD1. This CDR3 contains 15 residues. V was clipped by 4 bases and J by 4 bases; unmatched bases: 6. CDR1 is MGHRA, CDR2 YSYEKL, per germline. In nucleotides, the CDR3 is TGCGCCAGCAGCCCAGGACAGGGGGAGGTCTATGGCTACACCTTC. Protein product: CASSPGQGEVYGYTF.

The chain carries TRBV5-1 and TRBJ2-4; 9 nucleotides match TRBD1. CDR3 length: 14 residues. Germline V lookup: CDR1 SGHRS, CDR2 YFSETQ. Trimming cost V 2 bases and J 8 bases; bases outside gene matches: 5. The CDR3: CASSLTGGEYIQYF. Here the CDR3 DNA reads TGCGCCAGCAGCTTAACAGGGGGCGAGTACATTCAGTACTTC. The whole variable domain, remainder taken from reference TRBV5-1 and TRBJ2-4, is KAGVTQTPRYLIKTRGQQVTLSCSPISGHRSVSWYQQTPGQGLQFLFEYFSETQRNKGNFPGRFSGRQFSNSRSEMNVSTLELGDSALYLCASSLTGGEYIQYFGAGTRLSVL.

The chain employs TRBV5-4 and TRBJ1-2; 7 bases agree with TRBD1. Per germline, CDR1 SGHNT and CDR2 YYREEE (reference sequence). V shed 0 bases, J shed 0 bases, and the junction held 2 bases outside the gene matches. This CDR3 contains 15 residues. CDR3 bases: TGTGCCAGCAGCTTGGCAGGGGGAGCTAACTATGGCTACACCTTC. This encodes CASSLAGGANYGYTF.

CDR3 residues: CASSPDSTQPQHF. CDR3 bases: TGTGCCAGCAGCCCAGACAGTACTCAGCCCCAGCATTTT. This sequence joins TRBV12-3 or TRBV12-4 and TRBJ1-5; D is perhaps TRBD1 (5 bases). The ends were cut back, 6 bases at V and 6 bases at J, with 12 bases in the middle. The CDR3 totals 13 residues.

This sequence joins TRBV29-1 and TRBJ2-3; D not resolved. This CDR3 contains 12 residues. Per germline, CDR1 SQVTM and CDR2 ANQGSEA. Trimming took off 0 bases at V and 6 bases at J, with 7 bases between the two ends. CDR3 loop: CSVEDLRDTQYF. The CDR3, as DNA: TGCAGCGTTGAAGATTTGAGGGATACGCAGTATTTT.

This chain links TRBV28 with TRBJ1-1; no definite D call. Germline CDR1 MDHEN, CDR2 SYDVKM. This CDR3 is 16 amino acids long. Trimming took 6 bases from V and 1 from J, leaving 18 bases between them. CDR3 DNA: TGTGCCAGCAGATCAGAACCTATCGACACGAACACTGAAGCTTTCTTT. It encodes CASRSEPIDTNTEAFF.

The rearrangement uses TRBV4-3 and TRBJ1-2, with TRBD1 as a possible D gene (5 bases). CDR1 LGHNA and CDR2 YSLEER come from the germline V gene. The V and J ends lost 0 bases and 3 bases respectively, with 11 bases between them. This CDR3 comprises 15 residues. The CDR3, as DNA: TGCGCCAGCAGCCAAGATCCAGGGTCGGACTATGGCTACACCTTC. Translated: CASSQDPGSDYGYTF.

The chain has TRBV10-3 and TRBJ1-3; D is unresolved. The V gene lost 6 bases and the J gene lost 9 bases, with 15 bases spanning the gap. Germline V gene sequence: CDR1 ENHRY, CDR2 SYGVKD. The CDR3 totals 13 residues. The CDR3 nucleotides read TGTGCCATCAGGATGGCCCAACGGGGCACCATATATTTT. Encoded protein: CAIRMAQRGTIYF.

This chain uses TRBV7-2 with TRBJ2-6; 9 bases are a match to TRBD1. The CDR3 runs 18 residues. Germline V CDR1 and CDR2: SGHTA, FQGNSA. Unmatched junction bases numbered 8, after V lost 1 base and J lost 4 bases. CDR3: CASSLVGQGLVGANVLTF. The DNA of the CDR3 is TGTGCCAGCAGCTTAGTGGGACAGGGTTTGGTGGGGGCCAACGTCCTGACTTTC.

This clone was recorded once. This chain joins TRBV7-9 and TRBJ1-5; D unclear. The ends were cut back, 2 bases at V and 3 bases at J, with 11 bases in the middle. Germline V gene sequence: CDR1 SEHNR, CDR2 FQNEAQ (reference sequence). The CDR3 loop spans 15 amino acids. The DNA of the CDR3 is TGTGCCAGCAGCTTAACCAGTACGCTCAATCAGCCCCAGCATTTT. Its protein is CASSLTSTLNQPQHF.

The V call is TRBV6-6, the J call TRBJ2-1; D might be TRBD2 (5 bases). Deletions cut 2 bases from V and 3 bases from J, with 14 bases between. There are 16 residues in the CDR3. CDR1 MNHNY and CDR2 SVGAGI come from the germline V gene (reference sequence). The CDR3 DNA follows: TGTGCCAGCAGTTACCCCCCCATGGGAGTCTACAATGAGCAGTTCTTC. It translates to CASSYPPMGVYNEQFF.

This clone came up once. The chain couples TRBV10-2 to TRBJ2-1; the D gene is possibly TRBD2 (6 bases). Germline loops: CDR1 WSHSY, CDR2 SAAADI. The CDR3 runs to 14 residues. V lost 6 bases and J lost 4, with 13 bases in between. This chain's CDR3 is CASSASASYNEQFF. The CDR3 DNA is TGCGCCAGCAGCGCTAGCGCCAGTTACAATGAGCAGTTCTTC.

The V and J genes are TRBV28 and TRBJ2-7; 7 nucleotides match TRBD1. CDR3 length equals 18 residues. V was pared by 2 bases and J by 0 bases, with 13 bases of the junction left unmatched. Per the germline V gene, CDR1 is MDHEN and CDR2 is SYDVKM. The CDR3 region has the DNA TGTGCCAGCAGTTTACCCCTAACCGACAGGGCTGGCTCCTACGAGCAGTACTTC. Protein sequence: CASSLPLTDRAGSYEQYF.

The chain is built from TRBV5-4 and TRBJ1-1, with D perhaps TRBD1 (5 bases). Trimming cost V 3 bases and J 8 bases, with 20 bases left between them. Germline V gene data show CDR1 as SGHNT and CDR2 as YYREEE (reference sequence). CDR3 length: 15 residues. The CDR3 reads CASSSHGGAGVEAFF. CDR3 nucleotides: TGTGCCAGCAGCTCACATGGAGGGGCAGGTGTAGAAGCTTTCTTT.

The J gene is TRBJ2-3, the V gene TRBV6-5; TRBD2 agrees at 8 bases. Germline V lookup: CDR1 MNHEY, CDR2 SVGAGI. The V and J ends lost 2 bases and 2 bases, in that order; junction bases with no gene match: 3. The CDR3 totals 15 residues. The CDR3 coding sequence is TGTGCCAGCAGTTACCTGCGGGAGGTCACAGATACGCAGTATTTT. It specifies CASSYLREVTDTQYF.

J is TRBJ1-2 and V is TRBV9; 11 bases agree with TRBD1. Looked up from germline, CDR1 is SGDLS and CDR2 is YYNGEE. The CDR3 contains 16 residues. V lost 3 bases, J lost 4 bases, and 8 bases stayed unmatched. CDR3 nucleotide sequence: TGTGCCAGCAGCGCCGCCGGGACAGGGGGAGGCTATGGCTACACCTTC. Its protein is CASSAAGTGGGYGYTF.

This sequence joins TRBV19 and TRBJ1-1; D possibly corresponds to TRBD1 (5 bases). Trimming stripped 3 bases from V and 4 bases from J, with 12 bases between. Looked up from germline, CDR1 is LNHDA and CDR2 is SQIVND (reference sequence). CDR3 size: 14 residues. Written as DNA, the CDR3 is TGTGCCAGTAGTATCGGGGGAGGGCCCACTGAAGCTTTCTTT. Its protein is CASSIGGGPTEAFF.

The gene calls are TRBV19 and TRBJ1-1, with unresolved D. Germline CDR1 and CDR2: LNHDA and SQIVND (reference sequence). Trimming removed 1 base from V and 1 base from J, with 4 bases in between. The CDR3 runs 13 residues. The CDR3 DNA follows: TGTGCCAGTAGTATAGTGGCGAACACTGAAGCTTTCTTT. Its translation: CASSIVANTEAFF.

The chain uses TRBV6-5 and TRBJ2-7; TRBD1 might be the D (5 bases). V lost 4 bases and J 8 bases, leaving 15 bases between the germline ends. The CDR3 totals 13 residues. The germline gives CDR1 MNHEY, CDR2 SVGAGI. Here the CDR3 reads CASSSMGRPKQYF. CDR3 sequence (DNA): TGTGCCAGCAGTTCTATGGGGCGTCCGAAGCAGTACTTC.

This clone was recorded once. CDR3 loop: CASGGAGGDQPQHF. CDR3 nucleotides: TGTGCCAGCGGGGGGGCAGGGGGCGATCAGCCCCAGCATTTT. The chain is built from TRBV6-5 and TRBJ1-5, with TRBD1 matching over 8 bases. The CDR3 runs to 14 residues. Germline assignment: CDR1 MNHEY and CDR2 SVGAGI. J was trimmed by 5 bases and V by 8 bases; bases with no gene match: 8.

This clone was counted only a few times. This rearrangement joins TRBV11-3 to TRBJ2-7; 10 nucleotides agree with TRBD2. This CDR3 spans 12 amino acids. V shed 5 bases and J 7 bases; nucleotides not matched to a gene: 2. CDR1 is SGHNT and CDR2 is YENEEA in the germline V gene. The CDR3 bases are TGTGCCAGCAGCACTAGCGGGGTTGAGCAGTACTTC. Protein: CASSTSGVEQYF.

The chain is built from TRBV19 and TRBJ1-5, with D possibly matching TRBD1 (5 bases). V lost 6 bases, J lost 5 bases, and 14 bases lay in between. The germline V gene has CDR1 LNHDA and CDR2 SQIVND (reference sequence). The CDR3 sequence is 14 residues long. The CDR3 region is CASRGARADQPQHF. The CDR3 nucleotides read TGTGCCAGTAGGGGCGCCAGGGCCGATCAGCCCCAGCATTTT.